This T cell receptor (beta chain) originates from a study of lymphopenia after photon versus proton radiotherapy. Study-wide points: Under photons, naive T cells and diversity fell while effector/memory populations rose. Larger post-nadir TCR diversity loss correlated inversely with survival in deceased patients. After the lymphocyte nadir, photon-treated repertoires showed oligoclonal expansion, especially of CD8+ Temra cells.

The CDR3 has 15 amino acids. The germline gives CDR1 SGHRS, CDR2 YFSETQ. The V and J ends lost 2 bases and 4 bases respectively, with 15 bases between them. On this clone: The antigen remains undetermined.

Profiled with immunoSEQ multiplex PCR; TCRdb holds only in-frame clones, not every one. The sample includes about 42,000 clones, around four fifths seen only once; the top ten take under 25%. The receptor's source is an older woman with pancreatic cancer. Here the sequenced sample was peripheral blood, taken from a patient treated with proton-based radiotherapy. V is TRBV5-1 and J is TRBJ2-5; D assignment may be TRBD1 or TRBD2 (5 bases each). The CDR3 DNA is TGCGCCAGCAGCTTCCAGGGCTCAGGGAGAGAGACCCAGTACTTC. Translating it yields CASSFQGSGRETQYF.